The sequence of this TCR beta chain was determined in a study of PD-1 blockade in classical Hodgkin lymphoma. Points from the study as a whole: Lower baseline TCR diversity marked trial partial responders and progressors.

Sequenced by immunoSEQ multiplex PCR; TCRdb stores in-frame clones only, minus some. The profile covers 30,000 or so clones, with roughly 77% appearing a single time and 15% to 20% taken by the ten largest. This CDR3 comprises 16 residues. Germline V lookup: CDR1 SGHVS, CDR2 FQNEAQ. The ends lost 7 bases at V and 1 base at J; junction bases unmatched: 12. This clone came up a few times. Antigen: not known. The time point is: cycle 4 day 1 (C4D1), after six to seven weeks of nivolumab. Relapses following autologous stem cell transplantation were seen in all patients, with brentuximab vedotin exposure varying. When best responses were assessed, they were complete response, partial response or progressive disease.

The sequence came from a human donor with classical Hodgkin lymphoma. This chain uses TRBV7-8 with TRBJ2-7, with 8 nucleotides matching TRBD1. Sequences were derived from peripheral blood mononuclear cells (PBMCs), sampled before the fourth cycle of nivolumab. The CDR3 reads CASTDKRQGISYEQYF. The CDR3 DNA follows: TGTGCCAGCACCGATAAGAGACAGGGGATATCCTACGAGCAGTACTTC.